A single sample is the source of the 6 T cell receptor beta chains below, sequenced in a study of blood T cell repertoires in COVID-19. Generated by immunoSEQ multiplex PCR, the TCRdb table keeps only in-frame clones and is missing some. This sample has 100,000 to 150,000 clones; about 81% occur once, and the top ten carry 3.8%. Sequencing was done on a sample of peripheral blood. These receptors all stem from a woman in her fifties or sixties with acute or convalescent COVID-19.

This sequence joins TRBV28 and TRBJ1-1; D uncertain. Trimming took off 6 bases at V and 2 bases at J, with 10 bases between the two ends. CDR3 size: 13 residues. The germline gives CDR1 MDHEN, CDR2 SYDVKM. CDR3 sequence reads: CASRNQANTEAFF. In DNA, the CDR3 is TGTGCCAGCAGGAACCAAGCAAACACTGAAGCTTTCTTT.

V is TRBV14 and J is TRBJ2-6, with D possibly being TRBD2 (6 bases). The CDR3 runs to 12 residues. From germline, CDR1 is SGHDN and CDR2 FVKESK. Trimming removed 4 bases at V and 13 bases at J, with 11 bases between. CDR3 region: CASSPGSQVLTF. The CDR3 nucleotides are TGTGCCAGCAGCCCCGGGAGCCAAGTCCTGACTTTC.

This rearrangement joins TRBV3-1 (or the pseudogene TRBV3-2) to TRBJ1-6, with D possibly TRBD1 on 5 matching bases. The CDR3 has 15 residues. V was trimmed by 1 base and J by 8 bases, leaving 12 bases between them. CDR1 and CDR2 from the germline V gene are LGHDT and YNNKEL (reference sequence). The CDR3 is CASSQGQREDSPLHF. CDR3 nucleotide sequence: TGTGCCAGCAGCCAAGGACAGCGCGAGGATTCACCCCTCCACTTT.

The chain employs TRBV5-4 and TRBJ2-3, with D maybe TRBD2 (6 bases). Trimming cost V 1 base and J 3 bases, with 12 bases left between them. Germline lookup yields CDR1 SGHNT and CDR2 YYREEE (reference sequence). The CDR3 length is 15 residues. In DNA, the CDR3 is TGTGCCAGCAGCTTGCCCGGGAGCGGAACAGATACGCAGTATTTT. Protein: CASSLPGSGTDTQYF.

This clone occurred a few times. CDR3 DNA sequence: TGTGCCAGCAGTCGAACAGGGCGGGTCTACGAGCAGTACTTC. Amino acid sequence: CASSRTGRVYEQYF. The chain couples TRBV27 to TRBJ2-7; D is perhaps TRBD1 (6 bases). Germline V CDR1 and CDR2: MNHEY, SMNVEV (reference sequence). V was shortened by 5 bases and J by 3 bases, with 14 bases between the two germline ends. The CDR3 has 14 residues.

The chain uses TRBV14 and TRBJ1-1; no reliable D call. The germline gives CDR1 SGHDN, CDR2 FVKESK. CDR3 length: 14 residues. Trimming took 0 bases from V and 4 from J, leaving 9 bases between them. The CDR3 coding sequence is TGTGCCAGCAGCCAAGATCGTTTCGGCACTGAAGCTTTCTTT. Translated, it gives CASSQDRFGTEAFF.